One and the same sample provided the 27 T cell receptor beta chains below, sequenced in a study of tumor-infiltrating lymphocytes in primary liver carcinoma. DNA and RNA were both co-extracted from about 20-30 mg of bulk tissue that had not been sorted. Using a constant-region primer together with ProtoScript II reverse transcriptase, TCR beta cDNA was made from about 500 ng of total RNA. Nested multiplex PCR, run for three rounds with slightly modified ARM-PCR, yielded TCR beta libraries. Both of the initial two PCR rounds ran for 10 cycles and employed TRBV1-TRBV30 forward primers alongside a C-beta reverse primer. TCRdb fed the multiplex PCR reads into MiXCR, producing one record per CDR3 protein. The sample lists around 56,000 distinct CDR3 sequences; over 65% were seen once. The material sequenced was liver tumor tissue from sampling region 2. Subset specified: tumor region T2, inferior pole. The receptors come from a man in his forties with primary liver carcinoma and hepatitis B virus infection.

Regarding this clonotype: One end of the junction varies from germline; a read error may be responsible. This chain connects TRBV11-2 to TRBJ2-3, with D perhaps TRBD2 (5 bases). This CDR3 is 12 amino acids long. CDR1 is SGHAT, CDR2 FQNNGV, per germline. The CDR3 coding sequence is TGTGCCAGCAGCGCTAGCATAGATACGCAATATTTT. Residues: CASSASIDTQYF.

Worth noting for this clonotype: At one boundary the junction diverges from the germline segment, which might be a read error. This chain links TRBV10-3 with TRBJ1-5; D gene uncertain. The CDR3 is 14 residues long. In germline, CDR1 is ENHRY, CDR2 SYGVKD. CDR3 protein: CAITEYEGDQPKHF. CDR3 bases: TGTGCCATCACTGAGTATGAGGGCGATCAGCCAAAACATTTT.

The V call is TRBV4-2, the J call TRBJ2-1, with D maybe TRBD2 (5 bases). Germline V gene data show CDR1 as LGHNA and CDR2 as YNFKEQ. V lost 11 bases to trimming and J lost 7 bases, with 18 bases between them. The CDR3 covers 13 residues. The CDR3 sequence is CAWSLAPVNEQFF. CDR3 bases: TGTGCCTGGAGCCTAGCCCCGGTGAATGAGCAGTTCTTC.

This clonotype appeared many times. The rearrangement links TRBV5-4 to TRBJ2-5; the D gene could be TRBD1 or TRBD2 (5 bases each). Trimming pared 2 bases from V and 5 bases from J, leaving 13 bases between. Germline V CDR1 and CDR2: SGHNT, YYREEE (reference sequence). CDR3 length equals 14 residues. The chain's CDR3 is CASSFRGAGETQYF. The DNA of the CDR3 is TGTGCCAGCAGCTTCCGAGGGGCGGGTGAGACCCAGTACTTC. Supplemented by reference TRBV5-4 and TRBJ2-5, the full variable domain reads ETGVTQSPTHLIKTRGQQVTLRCSSQSGHNTVSWYQQALGQGPQFIFQYYREEENGRGNFPPRFSGLQFPNYSSELNVNALELDDSALYLCASSFRGAGETQYFGPGTRLLVL.

Turning to this clonotype: A much larger clone lies a single base off, so this may be a read error. The V and J genes are TRBV7-9 and TRBJ1-6, with D tentatively TRBD1 (6 bases). The CDR3 is 18 residues long. Germline assignment: CDR1 SEHNR and CDR2 FQNEAQ (reference sequence). V lost 5 bases, J lost 7 bases, and 24 bases lay in between. The CDR3 loop reads CASSLTGAGTQQNSPLHF. CDR3 nucleotide sequence: TGTGCCAGCAGCCTCACCGGGGCCGGGACACAGCAGAATTCACCCCTCCACTTT.

This clonotype has just one count. Its ends do not fully match the called genes, so a read error is possible. The chain carries TRBV6-1 and TRBJ2-7, with 10 bases matching TRBD1. Germline V gene sequence: CDR1 MNHNS, CDR2 SASEGT. This CDR3 has 14 amino acids. Here the CDR3 reads CANSGQGDSYEQCF. The CDR3 DNA is TGTGCCAACAGTGGACAGGGGGACTCCTACGAGCAGTGCTTC.

The chain employs TRBV5-5 and TRBJ2-1; D possibly corresponds to TRBD1 (6 bases). This CDR3 has 15 amino acids. The germline CDR1 and CDR2 sequences are SGHKS and YYEKEE (reference sequence). The V end was cut by 6 bases, the J end by 1 base, with 14 bases between. The CDR3 coding sequence is TGTGCCAGCACCCATGGACAGTGTTCCTACAATGAGCAGTTCTTC. Translation: CASTHGQCSYNEQFF.

Regarding this clonotype: Relative to the germline gene, one junction end is altered; a read error may explain this. V and J are TRBV4-1 and TRBJ1-6; possible D gene TRBD1, 6 bases. The CDR3 is 15 amino acids. Germline loops: CDR1 MGHRA, CDR2 YSYEKL. The CDR3 sequence: CASSQGGGHNSPFHF. The CDR3 bases are TGCGCCAGCAGCCAAGGAGGGGGTCATAATTCACCCTTCCACTTC.

As to this clonotype: The missing conserved phenylalanine or tryptophan at the end of this CDR3 makes a read error likely. The gene calls are TRBV5-4 and TRBJ2-7, with D perhaps matching TRBD1 (6 bases). This CDR3 region has 14 residues. The V end lost 5 bases, the J end lost 4 bases, and 16 bases lay between the germline ends. Germline CDR1 reads SGHNT; CDR2 reads YYREEE (reference sequence). CDR3 residues: CASSPGTSSYEQYS. As DNA, the CDR3 is TGTGCCAGCAGTCCCGGGACATCCTCATACGAGCAGTACTCC.

This clonotype was found once. J is TRBJ2-5 and V is TRBV12-3 or TRBV12-4; tentatively, D is TRBD1 (8 bases). Trimming shortened V by 5 bases and J by 7 bases, and 14 bases separated the two germline ends. The CDR3 is 13 amino acids. The CDR3 region has the DNA TGTGCCAGCAGTCGAAGCGGGACAGGGACCCAGTACTTC. Protein: CASSRSGTGTQYF.

This clonotype was seen once. The chain recombines TRBV4-1 with TRBJ2-6; 8 bases are shared with TRBD1. CDR1 MGHRA and CDR2 YSYEKL come from the germline V gene. The CDR3 length is 20 residues. V shed 0 bases and J 0 bases; nucleotides not matched to a gene: 10. The CDR3 region has the DNA TGCGCCAGCAGCCAAGAACCCGTGACAGGGGTTTCCTCTGGGGCCAACGTCCTGACTTTC. It translates to CASSQEPVTGVSSGANVLTF.

The CDR3 DNA reads as TGCGCCAGCAGCCAAGCAATCGATCAGCCTCGGCATTTT. Its translation is CASSQAIDQPRHF. The chain is built from TRBV4-1 and TRBJ1-5; D remains ambiguous. Germline V gene sequence: CDR1 MGHRA, CDR2 YSYEKL. Trimming removed 1 base at V and 15 bases at J, with 16 bases between. This CDR3 is 13 amino acids long.

Worth noting for this clonotype: Its ends do not fully match the called genes, so a read error is possible. The J gene is TRBJ2-5, the V gene TRBV11-2; TRBD2 matches at 8 bases. Germline V gene sequence: CDR1 SGHAT, CDR2 FQNNGV. The CDR3 runs to 16 residues. Here the CDR3 DNA reads TGTGCCAGCAATCAAACTCCTGGCGGGGGGAAAGAGACCCAGAGCTTC. This translates into CASNQTPGGGKETQSF.

In this sample, this clonotype turned up once. Its ends do not fully match the called genes, so a read error is possible. The chain has TRBV14 and TRBJ2-1; weak D call: TRBD1 (6 bases). Germline lookup yields CDR1 SGHDN and CDR2 FVKESK. CDR3 length equals 13 residues. CDR3 protein: CASSFSIGWGQLF. DNA for the CDR3: TGTGCCAGCAGCTTCAGTATAGGGTGGGGGCAGCTCTTC.

This clonotype was seen only a few times. The V call is TRBV6-5, the J call TRBJ2-1, with D possibly matching TRBD2 (7 bases). This CDR3 contains 13 residues. Germline lookup yields CDR1 MNHEY and CDR2 SVGAGI. V lost 5 bases, J lost 7 bases, and 12 bases lay in between. CDR3 nucleotide sequence: TGTGCCAGCAGTGGGAGGGGGAGGAATGAGCAGTTCTTC. Amino acid sequence: CASSGRGRNEQFF.

With respect to this clonotype: The CDR3 does not end in the conserved phenylalanine or tryptophan, so this is likely a read error. The DNA is left out, because the CDR3 cannot be placed on it with certainty; the CDR3 is given as TCRdb lists it. V usage is TRBV4-3 and J usage is TRBJ2-7; the D call in the table, TRBD2, was not verified against the DNA. Germline CDR1 reads LGHNA; CDR2 reads YSLEER. The CDR3 contains 15 residues when both ends are counted. The CDR3 is CARSQEPGGGYEQHI.

To note about this clonotype: At one end the junction does not follow the germline gene, possibly because of a read error. This sequence joins TRBV4-2 and TRBJ2-3; TRBD2 matches 10 bases. The CDR3 consists of 18 residues. Germline CDR1 LGHNA, CDR2 YNFKEQ. In DNA, the CDR3 is TGTGCCAGCAGCCAAATGGCGCCTCTAGCGGGAGCGACAGATACGCAGAATTTT. Translation: CASSQMAPLAGATDTQNF.

Turning to this clonotype: Its ends do not fully match the called genes, so a read error is possible. The chain has TRBV11-1 and TRBJ2-1; D ambiguous. The CDR3 runs 13 residues. The germline V gene encodes CDR1 SGHAT and CDR2 FQDESV (reference sequence). As DNA, the CDR3 is TGTGCCAGCAGCCCTGATTTAGGCAATGAACAGTTCTTC. Encoded protein: CASSPDLGNEQFF.

Of note for this clonotype: The CDR3 ends on some other residue instead of the conserved phenylalanine or tryptophan, so this is likely a read error. The J gene is TRBJ2-7, the V gene TRBV11-2; TRBD1 aligns across 7 bases. This CDR3 has 14 amino acids. The ends lost 2 bases at V and 5 bases at J; junction bases unmatched: 6. Germline V lookup: CDR1 SGHAT, CDR2 FQNNGV. DNA of the CDR3: TGTGCCAGCAGCTTAAGTACGACAGGGCACGAGCAGTACTTG. The encoded protein is CASSLSTTGHEQYL.

A remark on this clonotype: A much larger clone lies one base from this, so it may be a read error. The chain employs TRBV11-1 and TRBJ2-1; 9 bases agree with TRBD2. The V and J ends lost 4 bases and 6 bases, in that order; junction bases with no gene match: 7. CDR1 SGHAT and CDR2 FQDESV come from the germline V gene (reference sequence). CDR3 length equals 15 residues. This CDR3 reads CASSSTGRGGNEQFF. CDR3 in DNA: TGTGCCAGCAGCTCGACCGGGCGGGGGGGCAATGAGCAGTTCTTC.

Worth noting for this clonotype: The conserved phenylalanine or tryptophan normally closing the CDR3 is absent here, so this likely arose from a read error. The CDR3 region has the DNA TGCAGCGTTTTGACCGGGACTAGTTACAACGAGCAGTTCTCC. As protein: CSVLTGTSYNEQFS. This chain connects TRBV29-1 to TRBJ2-1; 8 nucleotides align to TRBD2. The CDR3 runs 14 residues. Germline CDR1 is SQVTM and CDR2 is ANQGSEA.

Concerning this clonotype itself: At one end the junction does not follow the germline gene, possibly because of a read error. The V gene is TRBV13, the J gene TRBJ2-7, with 9 bases matching TRBD2. CDR3 size: 17 residues. Germline V gene data show CDR1 as PRHDT and CDR2 as FYEKMQ (reference sequence). CDR3 bases: TGTGCCAGCAGCTTAGGCCGGGGACTAGCAGGCTCCTGCGAGCAGTACTTC. The encoded protein is CASSLGRGLAGSCEQYF.

The chain couples TRBV12-3 or TRBV12-4 to TRBJ2-5; the D gene is possibly TRBD2 (5 bases). The CDR3 covers 13 residues. Trimming removed 3 bases at V and 5 bases at J, with 10 bases between. The CDR3 loop is CASSFARRETQYF. CDR3 nucleotides: TGTGCCAGCAGTTTCGCCAGGAGGGAGACCCAGTACTTC.

This clonotype was seen repeatedly, ten times or more. The chain employs TRBV5-1 and TRBJ2-1; 9 nucleotides match TRBD1. Germline assignment: CDR1 SGHRS and CDR2 YFSETQ. Trimming removed 4 bases from V and 1 base from J; junction bases left unmatched: 9. The CDR3 length is 17 residues. CDR3 nucleotides: TGCGCCAGCAGCCTACGACAGGGGGGGAGGTCCTACAATGAGCAGTTCTTC. Its translation is CASSLRQGGRSYNEQFF.

This clonotype was seen a few times. The chain has TRBV14 and TRBJ2-1; weak D call: TRBD2 (6 bases). V was clipped by 7 bases and J by 5 bases, with 21 bases between them. CDR3 length: 16 residues. Germline values: CDR1 SGHDN, CDR2 FVKESK. Here the CDR3 reads CASNAVAGWINNEQFF. In DNA form, the CDR3 reads TGTGCCAGCAATGCCGTTGCGGGATGGATAAACAATGAGCAGTTCTTC.

The chain combines TRBV28 with TRBJ2-3; 8 positions agree with TRBD2. Germline V gene sequence: CDR1 MDHEN, CDR2 SYDVKM. V was pared by 7 bases and J by 2 bases, with 5 bases of the junction left unmatched. There are 14 residues in the CDR3. The CDR3 sequence is CASTRTSNTDTQYF. In DNA, the CDR3 is TGTGCCAGCACGCGGACTAGCAACACAGATACGCAGTATTTT. Full variable domain (outside the CDR3, taken from reference TRBV28 and TRBJ2-3): DVKVTQSSRYLVKRTGEKVFLECVQDMDHENMFWYRQDPGLGLRLIYFSYDVKMKEKGDIPEGYSVSREKKERFSLILESASTNQTSMYLCASTRTSNTDTQYFGPGTRLTVL.

The chain employs TRBV7-8 and TRBJ2-1; 10 bases fit TRBD2. Germline V CDR1 and CDR2: SGHVS, FQNEAQ. The CDR3 is made up of 16 amino acids. V gave up 6 bases and J gave up 5 bases; unmatched junction bases: 10. Here the CDR3 reads CASSQRLAGHNNEQFF. CDR3 in DNA: TGTGCCAGCAGTCAACGACTAGCGGGCCATAACAATGAGCAGTTCTTC.